This is a list of T cell receptor beta chains from one sample in a study of T cells in Graves' hyperthyroidism and ophthalmopathy. MiXCR was run by TCRdb on the multiplex PCR reads, yielding one entry per CDR3 protein. The sample has 450,000 to 500,000 distinct CDR3 sequences, 20% to 25% seen once; the top ten hold roughly 49%. Sequencing was done on a sample of blood. The receptors were sampled from a woman between 65 and 79 years old with Graves' ophthalmopathy. Each CDR3 is given without its conserved first and last residue. Fields, in order: J gene, V gene, CDR3 protein.

j_call: TRBJ1-3
v_call: TRBV11-2
cdr3_aa: ASSLLNTIY

j_call: TRBJ1-1
v_call: TRBV5-5
cdr3_aa: ASSLGVGAAF

j_call: TRBJ2-7
v_call: TRBV6-1
cdr3_aa: ASSEANPHTPYEQY

j_call: TRBJ1-2
v_call: TRBV3-1
cdr3_aa: ASSQDPGTLST

j_call: TRBJ2-1
v_call: TRBV12-3/TRBV12-4
cdr3_aa: ASRWGRAYYNEQF

j_call: TRBJ1-5
v_call: TRBV18
cdr3_aa: ASSPTRQGNLPQH

j_call: TRBJ2-7
v_call: TRBV3-1
cdr3_aa: ASSPMGGAEYEQY

j_call: TRBJ1-1
v_call: TRBV28
cdr3_aa: ASSPRTGGLNTEAF

j_call: TRBJ2-5
v_call: TRBV2
cdr3_aa: ASSTGGKETQY

j_call: TRBJ2-7
v_call: TRBV20-1
cdr3_aa: SASGGSLYEQY

j_call: TRBJ1-5
v_call: TRBV11-2
cdr3_aa: ASSPDLGENQPQH

j_call: TRBJ2-2
v_call: TRBV6-1
cdr3_aa: ASRSKGNTGELF

j_call: TRBJ2-1
v_call: TRBV5-1
cdr3_aa: ATSRDNSYNEQF

j_call: TRBJ2-2
v_call: TRBV10-1
cdr3_aa: ASSLSGSGYGELF

j_call: TRBJ2-3
v_call: TRBV5-1
cdr3_aa: ASSLGDSFTDTQY

j_call: TRBJ2-4
v_call: TRBV28
cdr3_aa: ASSPGTRPNIQY

j_call: TRBJ2-4
v_call: TRBV6-2/TRBV6-3
cdr3_aa: ASSYSWLTSGQNIQY